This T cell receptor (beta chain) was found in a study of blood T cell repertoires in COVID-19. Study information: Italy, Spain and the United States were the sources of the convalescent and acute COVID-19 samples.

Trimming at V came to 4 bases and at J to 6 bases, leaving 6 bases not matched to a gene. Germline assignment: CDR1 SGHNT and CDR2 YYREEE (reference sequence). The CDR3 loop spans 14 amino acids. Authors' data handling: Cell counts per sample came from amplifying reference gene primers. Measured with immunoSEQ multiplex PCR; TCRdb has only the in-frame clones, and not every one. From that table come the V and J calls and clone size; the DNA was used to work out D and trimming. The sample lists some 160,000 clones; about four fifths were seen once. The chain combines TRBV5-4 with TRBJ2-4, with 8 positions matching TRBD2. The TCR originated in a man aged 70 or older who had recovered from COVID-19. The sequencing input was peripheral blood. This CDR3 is CASSPGREGNIQYF. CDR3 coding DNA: TGTGCCAGCAGCCCGGGCCGGGAGGGAAACATTCAGTACTTC.